A selection of T cell receptor beta chains follows, all from one sample in a study of T cell changes during pregnancy in multiple sclerosis. Sequenced by immunoSEQ multiplex PCR; TCRdb stores in-frame clones only, minus some. Of approximately 11,000 clones in the sample, more than 80% were seen once. The sequencing here drew on CD8+ T cells from peripheral blood mononuclear cells, taken after pregnancy. These receptors all come from a female donor in good health, enrolled as a control in a pregnancy study. The CDR3 runs from the conserved cysteine through the conserved F or W. Fields, in order: clone size, D gene, V gene, J gene, CDR3 DNA, CDR3 protein. D genes are given only for firm matches. Size is stated for part of the rows, as once, few or many counts, or as a class when the clone is expanded.

>once|TRBD1|TRBV6-1|TRBJ2-7
TGTGCCAGCAGTACCGGGACAGGGGCCTACGAGCAGTACTTC
CASSTGTGAYEQYF
>-|TRBD1|TRBV7-9|TRBJ1-1
TGTGCCAGCAGCTTAAGCTCGACAGGGATATACACTGAAGCTTTCTTT
CASSLSSTGIYTEAFF
>-|TRBD1|TRBV5-1|TRBJ2-7
TGCGCCAGCAGCTGGGAACCCGGGACAGCCTACGAGCAGTACTTC
CASSWEPGTAYEQYF
>-|-|TRBV5-1|TRBJ2-1
TGCGCCAGCAGCTCCCCCGGGATCTTGGACAATGAGCAGTTCTTC
CASSSPGILDNEQFF
>-|-|TRBV5-1|TRBJ2-1
TGCGCCAGCAGCTTGGCGGGTTATGAGCAGTTCTTC
CASSLAGYEQFF
>-|-|TRBV19|TRBJ2-7
TGTGCCAGTAGTGCCGAGTATCTAGCTTCCTACGAGCAGTACTTC
CASSAEYLASYEQYF
>-|-|TRBV6-5|TRBJ2-7
TGTGCCAGCAGTCTAATGCTTTCCTACGAGCAGTACTTC
CASSLMLSYEQYF
>-|TRBD2|TRBV6-1|TRBJ2-1
TGTGCCAGTAAACATAGCGGGGGGATCCATGAGCAGTTCTTC
CASKHSGGIHEQFF
>-|TRBD2|TRBV7-3|TRBJ2-1
TGTGCCAGCAGCTCCGGGACTAGCACATACAATGAGCAGTTCTTC
CASSSGTSTYNEQFF
>-|-|TRBV11-2|TRBJ2-5
TGTGCCAGCAGCTATCACGACGGGGGTGATCAGGAGACCCAGTACTTC
CASSYHDGGDQETQYF
>-|TRBD1|TRBV19|TRBJ2-2
TGTGCCAGTAGTCAACAGGGGTTAACCGGGGAGCTGTTTTTT
CASSQQGLTGELFF
>-|-|TRBV11-3|TRBJ2-7
TGTGCCAGCAACTCACACCGGGACTCAACCTACGAGCAGTACTTC
CASNSHRDSTYEQYF
>once|TRBD1|TRBV6-5|TRBJ2-3
TGTGCCAGCAGTGGGACAGGGGAGTTGACAGATACGCAGTATTTT
CASSGTGELTDTQYF
>-|TRBD2|TRBV6-4|TRBJ2-3
TGTGCCAGCAGCGGGGGGAGCACAGATACGCAGTATTTT
CASSGGSTDTQYF
>-|TRBD2|TRBV7-2|TRBJ2-5
TGTGCCAGCAGCTCGGAATTGGGGCTAGCGGGAGAGGCCCAGTACTTC
CASSSELGLAGEAQYF
>-|TRBD1|TRBV30|TRBJ2-5
TGTGCCTGGGGTCCGGGACAGGGGATGGAGACCCAGTACTTC
CAWGPGQGMETQYF
>-|-|TRBV29-1|TRBJ2-1
TGCAGCGTGGATGGAGATAACTCCTACAATGAGCAGTTCTTC
CSVDGDNSYNEQFF
>-|TRBD1|TRBV6-4|TRBJ2-3
TGTGCCAGCAGCCTAGACAGGGCCTTACTCACAGATACGCAGTATTTT
CASSLDRALLTDTQYF